This TCR beta chain is from a study of T cells in Graves' hyperthyroidism and ophthalmopathy. Findings of the study overall: Progression to ophthalmopathy was predicted a median of approximately 6.4 months early.

There were TCR beta CDR3 regions amplified from RNA transcripts. HTBI primers were used for first-round RT-PCR of the TCR CDR3. TCRdb reanalysed the multiplex PCR reads using MiXCR and keeps one entry per CDR3 protein. The repertoire holds about 640,000 distinct CDR3 sequences, with less than 25% as singletons. As for this clonotype: Its antigen remains unidentified.

Trimming pared 4 bases from V and 5 bases from J, leaving 9 bases between. The CDR3 extends over 12 amino acids. Each person with ophthalmopathy scored at least 3 on the Clinical Activity Score, reached NOSPECS grade 4 or higher, and had been ill under 3 months. Source material: blood. The chain has TRBV12-3 or TRBV12-4 and TRBJ2-7; no firm D call. The TCR originated in a man aged 25 to 45 with Graves' ophthalmopathy. DNA of the CDR3: TGTGCCAGCAGTTCAGCCACGGACGAGCAGTACTTC. Its protein product is CASSSATDEQYF.